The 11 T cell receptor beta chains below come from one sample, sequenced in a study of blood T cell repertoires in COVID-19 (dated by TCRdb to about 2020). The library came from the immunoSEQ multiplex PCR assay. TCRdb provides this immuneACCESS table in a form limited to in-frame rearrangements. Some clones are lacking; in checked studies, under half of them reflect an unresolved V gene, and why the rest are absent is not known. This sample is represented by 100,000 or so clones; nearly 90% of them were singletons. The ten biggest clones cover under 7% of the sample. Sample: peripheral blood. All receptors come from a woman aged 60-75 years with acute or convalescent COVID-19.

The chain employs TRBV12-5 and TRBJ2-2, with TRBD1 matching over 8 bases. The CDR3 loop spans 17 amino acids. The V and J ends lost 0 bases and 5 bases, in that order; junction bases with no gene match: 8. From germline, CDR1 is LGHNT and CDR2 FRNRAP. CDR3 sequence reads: CASGLVLGQEKTGELFF. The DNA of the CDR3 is TGTGCTAGTGGTTTGGTACTGGGACAGGAGAAAACCGGGGAGCTGTTTTTT.

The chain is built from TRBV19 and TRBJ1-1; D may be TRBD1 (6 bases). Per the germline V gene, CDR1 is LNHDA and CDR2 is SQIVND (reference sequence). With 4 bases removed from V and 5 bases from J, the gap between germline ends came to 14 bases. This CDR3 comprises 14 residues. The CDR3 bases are TGTGCCAGTAGTACGCTCAGGGGTGAGACTGAAGCTTTCTTT. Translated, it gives CASSTLRGETEAFF.

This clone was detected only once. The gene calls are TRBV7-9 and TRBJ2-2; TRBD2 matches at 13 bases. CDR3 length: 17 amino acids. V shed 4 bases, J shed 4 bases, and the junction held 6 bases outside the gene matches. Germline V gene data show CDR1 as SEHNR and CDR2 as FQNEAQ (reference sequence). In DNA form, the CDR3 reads TGTGCCAGCAGCTGGACTAGCGGGAGTCTGGGCACCGGGGAGCTGTTTTTT. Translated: CASSWTSGSLGTGELFF.

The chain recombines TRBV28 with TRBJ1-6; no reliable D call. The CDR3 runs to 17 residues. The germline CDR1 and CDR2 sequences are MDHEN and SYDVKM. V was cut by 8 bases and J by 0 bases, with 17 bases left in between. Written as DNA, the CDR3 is TGTGCCAGCCAGTTAACGACTACTAGCTCCTATAATTCACCCCTCCACTTT. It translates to CASQLTTTSSYNSPLHF.

The CDR3 DNA follows: TGTGCCAGCAGTGAACGAGGACTAGCGGGAGCGAGGTACGAGCAGTACGTC. It yields the protein CASSERGLAGARYEQYV. This chain connects TRBV6-1 to TRBJ2-7, with 13 bases aligning to TRBD2. This CDR3 region has 17 residues. The ends lost 2 bases at V and 4 bases at J; junction bases unmatched: 8. Germline loops: CDR1 MNHNS, CDR2 SASEGT.

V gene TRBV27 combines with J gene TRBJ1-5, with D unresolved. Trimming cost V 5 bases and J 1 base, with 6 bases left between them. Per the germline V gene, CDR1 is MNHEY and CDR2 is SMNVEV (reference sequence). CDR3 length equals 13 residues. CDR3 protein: CASSGPSNQPQHF. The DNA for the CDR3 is TGTGCCAGCAGTGGGCCAAGCAATCAGCCCCAGCATTTT.

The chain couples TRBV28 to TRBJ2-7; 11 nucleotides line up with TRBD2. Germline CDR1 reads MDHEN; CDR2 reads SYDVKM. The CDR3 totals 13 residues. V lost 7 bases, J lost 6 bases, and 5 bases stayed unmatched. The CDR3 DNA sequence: TGTGCCAGCACCAGGACTAGCGGGTTCGAGCAGTACGTC. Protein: CASTRTSGFEQYV.

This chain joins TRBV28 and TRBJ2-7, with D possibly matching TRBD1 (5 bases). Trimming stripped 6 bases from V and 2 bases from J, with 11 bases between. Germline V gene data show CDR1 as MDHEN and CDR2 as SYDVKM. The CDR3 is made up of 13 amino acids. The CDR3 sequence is CASRVGVAYEQYF. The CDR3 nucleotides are TGTGCCAGCAGGGTAGGGGTTGCCTACGAGCAGTACTTC.

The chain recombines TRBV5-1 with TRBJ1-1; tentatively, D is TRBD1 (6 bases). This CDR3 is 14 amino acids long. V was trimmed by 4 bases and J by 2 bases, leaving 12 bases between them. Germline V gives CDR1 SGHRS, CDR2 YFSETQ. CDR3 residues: CASSKGQSNTEAFF. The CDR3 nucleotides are TGCGCCAGCAGCAAAGGACAGTCCAACACTGAAGCTTTCTTT.

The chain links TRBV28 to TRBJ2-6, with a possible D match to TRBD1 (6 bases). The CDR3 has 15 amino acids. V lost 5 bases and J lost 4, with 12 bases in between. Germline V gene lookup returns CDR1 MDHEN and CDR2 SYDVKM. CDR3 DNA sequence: TGTGCCAGCAGTCTGTCAGGGGCCGGGGCCAACGTCCTGACTTTC. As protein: CASSLSGAGANVLTF.

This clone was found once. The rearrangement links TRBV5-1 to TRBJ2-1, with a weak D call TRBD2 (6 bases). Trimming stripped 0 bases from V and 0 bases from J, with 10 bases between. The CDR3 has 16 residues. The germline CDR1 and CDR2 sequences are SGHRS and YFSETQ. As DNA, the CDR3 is TGCGCCAGCAGCTTGGCTCTAGCGAGCTCCTACAATGAGCAGTTCTTC. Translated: CASSLALASSYNEQFF.